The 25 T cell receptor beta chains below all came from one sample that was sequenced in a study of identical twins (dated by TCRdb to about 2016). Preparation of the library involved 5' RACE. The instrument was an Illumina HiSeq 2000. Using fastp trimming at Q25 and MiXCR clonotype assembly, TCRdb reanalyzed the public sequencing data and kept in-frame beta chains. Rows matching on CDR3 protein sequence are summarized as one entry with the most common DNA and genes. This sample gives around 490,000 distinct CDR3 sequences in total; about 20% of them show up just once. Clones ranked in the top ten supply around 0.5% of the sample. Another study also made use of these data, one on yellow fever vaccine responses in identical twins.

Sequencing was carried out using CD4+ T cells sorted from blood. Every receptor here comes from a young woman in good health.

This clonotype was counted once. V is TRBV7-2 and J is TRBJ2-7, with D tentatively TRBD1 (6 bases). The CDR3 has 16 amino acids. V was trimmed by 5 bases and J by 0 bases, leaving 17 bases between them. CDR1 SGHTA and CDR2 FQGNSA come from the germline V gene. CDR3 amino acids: CASSQARGPSSYEQYF. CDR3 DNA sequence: TGTGCCAGCAGCCAAGCCAGGGGACCCAGCTCCTACGAGCAGTACTTC. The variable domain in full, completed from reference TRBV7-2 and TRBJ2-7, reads GAGVSQSPSNKVTEKGKDVELRCDPISGHTALYWYRQSLGQGLEFLIYFQGNSAPDKSGLPSDRFSAERTGGSVSTLTIQRTQQEDSAVYLCASSQARGPSSYEQYFGPGTRLTVT.

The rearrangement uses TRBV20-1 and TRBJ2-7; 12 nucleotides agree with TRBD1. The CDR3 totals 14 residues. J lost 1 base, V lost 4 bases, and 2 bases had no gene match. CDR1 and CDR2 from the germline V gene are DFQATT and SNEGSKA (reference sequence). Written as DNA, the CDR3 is TGCAGTGCTACGGGACAGGGGGCATCCTACGAGCAGTACTTC. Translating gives CSATGQGASYEQYF.

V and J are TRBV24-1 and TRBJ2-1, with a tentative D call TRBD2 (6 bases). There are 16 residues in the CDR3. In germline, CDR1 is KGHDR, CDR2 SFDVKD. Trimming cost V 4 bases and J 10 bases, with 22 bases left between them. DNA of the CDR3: TGTGCCACCAGTGACCCCACCAATCCGGGACTCCAAGAGCAGTTCTTC. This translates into CATSDPTNPGLQEQFF.

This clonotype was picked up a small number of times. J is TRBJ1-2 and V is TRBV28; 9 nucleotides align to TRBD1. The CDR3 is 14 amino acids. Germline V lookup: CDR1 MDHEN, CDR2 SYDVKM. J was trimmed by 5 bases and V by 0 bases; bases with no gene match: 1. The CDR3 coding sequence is TGTGCCAGCAGTTTATGGGACAGGGGTTATGGCTACACCTTC. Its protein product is CASSLWDRGYGYTF.

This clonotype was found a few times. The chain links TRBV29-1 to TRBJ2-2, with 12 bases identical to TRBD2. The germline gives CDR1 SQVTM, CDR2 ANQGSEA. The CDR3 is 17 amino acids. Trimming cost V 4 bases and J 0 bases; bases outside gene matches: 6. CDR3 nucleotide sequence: TGCAGCGTTGGACTACTAGCGGGAGGTTCGAACACCGGGGAGCTGTTTTTT. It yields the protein CSVGLLAGGSNTGELFF.

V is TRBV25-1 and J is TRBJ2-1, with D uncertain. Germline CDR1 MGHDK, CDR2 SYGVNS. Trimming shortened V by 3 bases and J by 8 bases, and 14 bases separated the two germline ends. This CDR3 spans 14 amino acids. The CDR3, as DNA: TGTGCCAGCAGTGACACGATGGTTGTAGATGAGCAGTTCTTC. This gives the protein CASSDTMVVDEQFF.

The CDR3 loop reads CASSRLAALTYEQYF. CDR3 in DNA: TGCGCCAGCAGCCGCCTAGCGGCCCTGACTTACGAGCAGTACTTC. The rearrangement joins TRBV4-1 to TRBJ2-7; 7 positions match TRBD2. The germline gives CDR1 MGHRA, CDR2 YSYEKL. Unmatched junction bases numbered 10, after V lost 4 bases and J lost 4 bases. The CDR3 consists of 15 residues.

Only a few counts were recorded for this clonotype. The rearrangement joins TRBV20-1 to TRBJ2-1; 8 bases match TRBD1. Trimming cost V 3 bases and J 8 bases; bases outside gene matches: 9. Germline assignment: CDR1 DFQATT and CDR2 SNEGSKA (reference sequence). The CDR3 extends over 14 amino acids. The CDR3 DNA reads TGCAGTGCTAGTGACCCGACAGGGGTCGATGAGCAGTTCTTC. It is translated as CSASDPTGVDEQFF.

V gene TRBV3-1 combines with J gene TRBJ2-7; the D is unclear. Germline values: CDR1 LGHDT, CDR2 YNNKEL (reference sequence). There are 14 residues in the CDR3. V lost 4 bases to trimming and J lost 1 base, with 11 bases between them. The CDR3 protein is CASSPMMGSYEQYV. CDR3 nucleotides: TGTGCCAGCAGCCCGATGATGGGGTCCTACGAGCAGTACGTC.

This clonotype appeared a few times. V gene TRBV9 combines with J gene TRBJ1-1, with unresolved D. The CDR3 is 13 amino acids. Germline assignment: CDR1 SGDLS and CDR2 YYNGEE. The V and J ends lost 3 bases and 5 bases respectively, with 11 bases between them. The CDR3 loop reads CASSARWGTEAFF. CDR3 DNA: TGTGCCAGCAGCGCGAGATGGGGAACTGAAGCTTTCTTT.

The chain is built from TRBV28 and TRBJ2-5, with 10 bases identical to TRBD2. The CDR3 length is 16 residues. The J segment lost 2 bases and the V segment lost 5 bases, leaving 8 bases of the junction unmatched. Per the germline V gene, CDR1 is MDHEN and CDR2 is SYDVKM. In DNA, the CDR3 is TGTGCCAGCAGTACCGCCGGGACTAGCGAGCAAGAGACCCAGTACTTC. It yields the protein CASSTAGTSEQETQYF.

In DNA form, the CDR3 reads TGTGCCAGCAGCCCTACATCAGCGGGAGGGCTGAATGAGCAGTTCTTC. This encodes CASSPTSAGGLNEQFF. The J gene is TRBJ2-1, the V gene TRBV7-6; 10 bases align to TRBD2. Germline lookup yields CDR1 SGHVS and CDR2 FNYEAQ. Trimming took 5 bases from V and 7 from J; bases not matched to a gene: 11. This CDR3 region has 16 residues.

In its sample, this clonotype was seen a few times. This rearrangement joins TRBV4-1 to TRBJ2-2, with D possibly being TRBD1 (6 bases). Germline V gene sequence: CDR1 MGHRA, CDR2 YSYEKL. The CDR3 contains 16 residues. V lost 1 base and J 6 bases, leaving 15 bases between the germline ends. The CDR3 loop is CASSQGRGGRPGELFF. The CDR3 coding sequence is TGCGCCAGCAGCCAAGGACGTGGGGGCCGCCCCGGGGAGCTGTTTTTT.

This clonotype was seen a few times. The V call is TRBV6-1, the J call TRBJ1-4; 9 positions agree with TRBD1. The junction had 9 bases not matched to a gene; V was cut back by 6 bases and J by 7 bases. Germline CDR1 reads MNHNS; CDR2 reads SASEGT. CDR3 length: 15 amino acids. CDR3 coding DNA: TGTGCCAGCAGGCGAGAGACAGGGGGAAGTGAAAAACTGTTTTTT. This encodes CASRRETGGSEKLFF.

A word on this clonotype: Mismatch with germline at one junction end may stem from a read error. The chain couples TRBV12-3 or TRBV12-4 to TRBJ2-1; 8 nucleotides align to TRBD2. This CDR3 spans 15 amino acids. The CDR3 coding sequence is TGTGCCTGCAGTTTTGAACTAGCGGATTACAATGAGCAGTTCTTC. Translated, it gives CACSFELADYNEQFF.

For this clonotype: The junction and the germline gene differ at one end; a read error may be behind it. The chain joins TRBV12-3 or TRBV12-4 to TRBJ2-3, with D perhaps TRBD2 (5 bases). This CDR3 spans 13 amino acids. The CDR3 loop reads CASSLSSRDTQYF. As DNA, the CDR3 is TGTGCCAGCAGTTTATCTAGCAGAGATACGCAGTATTTT.

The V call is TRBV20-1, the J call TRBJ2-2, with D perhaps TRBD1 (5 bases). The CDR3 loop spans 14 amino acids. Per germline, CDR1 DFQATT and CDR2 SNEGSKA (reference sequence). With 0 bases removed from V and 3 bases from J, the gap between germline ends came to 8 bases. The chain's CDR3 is CSARDGADTGELFF. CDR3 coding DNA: TGCAGTGCTAGAGATGGGGCGGACACCGGGGAGCTGTTTTTT.

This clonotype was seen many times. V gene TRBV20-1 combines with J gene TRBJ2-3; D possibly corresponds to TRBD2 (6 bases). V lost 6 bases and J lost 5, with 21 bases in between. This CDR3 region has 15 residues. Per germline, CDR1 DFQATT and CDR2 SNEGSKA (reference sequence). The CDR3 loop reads CSAGDSRVVGDTQYF. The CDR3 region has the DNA TGCAGTGCGGGGGACTCCAGGGTCGTCGGAGATACGCAGTATTTT.

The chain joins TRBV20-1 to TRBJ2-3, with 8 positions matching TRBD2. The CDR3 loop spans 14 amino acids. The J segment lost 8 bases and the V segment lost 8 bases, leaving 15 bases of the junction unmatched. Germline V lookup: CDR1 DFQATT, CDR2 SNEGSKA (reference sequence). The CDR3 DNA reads TGCAGTCCGTCCTGGCCGGGAGGGCCTGGTACGCAGTATTTT. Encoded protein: CSPSWPGGPGTQYF.

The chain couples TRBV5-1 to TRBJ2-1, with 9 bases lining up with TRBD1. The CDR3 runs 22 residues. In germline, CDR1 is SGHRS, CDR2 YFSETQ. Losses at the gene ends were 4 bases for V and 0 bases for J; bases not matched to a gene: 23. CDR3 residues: CASSKTGTGRRERESSYNEQFF. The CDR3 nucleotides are TGCGCCAGCAGCAAAACCGGGACAGGGCGCAGGGAGCGTGAGAGCTCCTACAATGAGCAGTTCTTC.

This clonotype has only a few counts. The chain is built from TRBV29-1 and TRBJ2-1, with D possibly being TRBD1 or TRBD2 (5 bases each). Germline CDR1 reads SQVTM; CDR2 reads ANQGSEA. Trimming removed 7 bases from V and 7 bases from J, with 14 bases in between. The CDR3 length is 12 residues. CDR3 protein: CSAVGVPNEQFF. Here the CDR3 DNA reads TGCAGCGCCGTGGGGGTTCCAAATGAGCAGTTCTTC.

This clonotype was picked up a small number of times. In nucleotides, the CDR3 is TGTGCCAGCAGTATCTCGACAGGGAACTATGGCTACACCTTC. This gives the protein CASSISTGNYGYTF. This sequence joins TRBV28 and TRBJ1-2, with 7 bases that match TRBD1. The CDR3 has 14 amino acids. J gave up 2 bases and V 5 bases, and 5 bases lay outside the gene matches. CDR1 is MDHEN, CDR2 SYDVKM, per germline.

CDR3 loop: CASSQGTSGINQYF. The CDR3 coding sequence is TGTGCCAGCAGCCAAGGGACTAGCGGGATTAATCAGTACTTC. The chain joins TRBV3-1 to TRBJ2-7, with TRBD2 identical over 12 bases. CDR3 size: 14 residues. Germline-derived CDR1 and CDR2 are LGHDT and YNNKEL (reference sequence). V dropped 1 base and J dropped 10; count of bases not matched to a gene: 5.

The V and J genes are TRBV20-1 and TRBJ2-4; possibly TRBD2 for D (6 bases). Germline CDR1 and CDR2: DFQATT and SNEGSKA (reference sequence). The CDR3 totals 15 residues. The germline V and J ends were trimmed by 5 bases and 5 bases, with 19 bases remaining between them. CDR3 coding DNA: TGCAGTGCTGAAAGGATAAGCGGCGGGGAAAACATTCAGTACTTC. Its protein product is CSAERISGGENIQYF.

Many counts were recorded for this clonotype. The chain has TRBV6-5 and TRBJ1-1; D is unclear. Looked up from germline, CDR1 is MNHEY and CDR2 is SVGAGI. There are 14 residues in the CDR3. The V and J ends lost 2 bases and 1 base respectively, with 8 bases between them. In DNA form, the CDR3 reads TGTGCCAGCAGTTACCGCGCTAAGAACACTGAAGCTTTCTTT. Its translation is CASSYRAKNTEAFF.